The clone carrying this T cell receptor beta chain was counted a few times. Its antigen is not identified. This specimen comes from a study of beta chain features in type 1 diabetes. General study findings and limits: More deletions and fewer insertions at VDJ junctions were seen in type 1 diabetes patients.

Sequencing targeted expressed TCRB transcripts, as all isolated RNA had been reverse transcribed. TCRdb's table, derived via immunoSEQ multiplex PCR, lists solely in-frame clones and lacks some. Of under 400,000 clones in the sample, 14% were seen once. Trimming removed 3 bases at V and 5 bases at J, with 10 bases between. The CDR3 contains 13 residues. Germline CDR1 MNHNS, CDR2 SASEGT. V usage is TRBV6-1 and J usage is TRBJ1-2; no firm D call. The receptor was derived from a man in his thirties or forties in good health. The sequenced sample was central memory CD4+ T cells from blood. Here the CDR3 DNA reads TGTGCCAGCAGTGACACCGGGGTTTATGGCTACACCTTC. Translation gives CASSDTGVYGYTF.